This TCR beta chain came from a study of vaccination and CD4 T cells after COVID-19. Study details: Stimulation of the cells used overlapping spike peptide pools from SARS-CoV-2 and from the common cold coronaviruses HCoV-NL63, HCoV-OC43 and HCoV-229E.

Findings and caveats of the study: SARS-CoV-2-reactive clonotype medians increased from roughly 19 to 38, not significantly.

Germline CDR1 SGHAT, CDR2 FQNNGV. V gave up 2 bases and J gave up 0 bases, with 7 bases separating them. The CDR3 runs 14 residues. Of note for this clonotype: What it binds is not known.

The study sequenced cultured CD4+ T cell DNA using the Oncomine TCR Beta short-read assay. MiXCR, applied by TCRdb to the PCR reads, yields one record per CDR3 protein. Found here are about 18,000 distinct CDR3 sequences, 45% to 70% of them singletons; the top ten hold approximately 9%. The treatment is: roughly 10-day PBMC culture with coronavirus spike peptide pools or control peptides (ViraFEST assay). Under the ViraFEST approach, antigen-specific T cells were expanded with peptide pools and TCRs subsequently sequenced. The sequence was collected from a human donor who had recovered from COVID-19. Material for sequencing was CD4+ T cells from blood, cultured in vitro. The genes are TRBV11-2 and TRBJ1-1; no firm D call. The CDR3 reads CASSLLDMNTEAFF. The CDR3 nucleotides read TGTGCCAGCAGCTTACTGGATATGAACACTGAAGCTTTCTTT.